This T cell receptor (beta chain) comes out of a study of blood T cell repertoires in COVID-19. Study in general: Sites in the United States, Italy and Spain provided acute and convalescent COVID-19 samples. T cells, B-cell-depleted T cells, or PBMCs provided the cDNA or gDNA that served as material.

The CDR3 has 16 residues. The V end was cut by 1 base, the J end by 2 bases, with 13 bases between. CDR1 is LGHNA, CDR2 YNFKEQ, per germline. In the source study's methods: The assay estimated nucleated cells by amplifying reference gene primers. Generated by immunoSEQ multiplex PCR, the TCRdb table keeps only in-frame clones and is missing some. That table gives V, J and clone size, and the DNA gave D and trimming. This table holds 150,000 to 200,000 clones, approximately 83% found once. The TCR comes from a man aged 45 to 65 with active or convalescent COVID-19. The material sequenced was peripheral blood. The rearrangement uses TRBV4-2 and TRBJ2-3, with a tentative D call TRBD2 (5 bases). The DNA of the CDR3 is TGTGCCAGCAGCCAAGGACTAATGGAAAACACAGATACGCAGTATTTT. This gives the protein CASSQGLMENTDTQYF.